This T cell receptor beta chain was profiled in a study of human T cells and chemical hapten exposure. Trimming stripped 2 bases from V and 5 bases from J, with 7 bases between. Germline lookup yields CDR1 MNHEY and CDR2 SVGAGI. The CDR3 is 13 residues long. TCRdb re-derived calls from the RACE reads in MiXCR, one entry per CDR3 protein. Here the sample spans some 110,000 distinct CDR3 sequences, around 11% being singletons. The time point was: patch test 3, about 24 weeks after DPC sensitization. Treatment described: therapeutic diphenylcyclopropenone sensitization with weekly scalp DPC. The sample was whole blood, taken in connection with sensitization to the hapten diphenylcyclopropenone (DPC). The clonotype was recovered from a woman in her forties or fifties with alopecia areata. Some clones in this sample may be carry-over from other donors' samples. The chain has TRBV6-5 and TRBJ2-1, with no clear D. This CDR3 reads CASSYGVNNEQFF. As DNA, the CDR3 is TGTGCCAGCAGTTACGGGGTGAACAATGAGCAGTTCTTC.